This T cell receptor beta chain is drawn from a study of intratumoral heterogeneity in liver cancer. This table comes from immunoSEQ multiplex PCR, and its TCRdb copy is limited to in-frame clones, with some not included. The data hold under 6,500 clones, with 60% to 85% observed a single time. Germline CDR1 is SEHNR and CDR2 is FQNEAQ (reference sequence). CDR3 length equals 13 residues. The J segment lost 8 bases and the V segment lost 2 bases, leaving 1 base of the junction unmatched. Multiple geographically separated regions of the hepatocellular carcinoma nodule were sampled separately. The origin of this receptor is a woman aged 70 to 79 with hepatocellular carcinoma. Sequencing was performed on tumor tissue, taken before any cancer treatment. The J gene is TRBJ2-2, the V gene TRBV7-9, with 8 bases identical to TRBD2. The CDR3 loop reads CASSLLAGGELFF. CDR3 bases: TGTGCCAGCAGCTTATTAGCGGGAGGGGAGCTGTTTTTT.